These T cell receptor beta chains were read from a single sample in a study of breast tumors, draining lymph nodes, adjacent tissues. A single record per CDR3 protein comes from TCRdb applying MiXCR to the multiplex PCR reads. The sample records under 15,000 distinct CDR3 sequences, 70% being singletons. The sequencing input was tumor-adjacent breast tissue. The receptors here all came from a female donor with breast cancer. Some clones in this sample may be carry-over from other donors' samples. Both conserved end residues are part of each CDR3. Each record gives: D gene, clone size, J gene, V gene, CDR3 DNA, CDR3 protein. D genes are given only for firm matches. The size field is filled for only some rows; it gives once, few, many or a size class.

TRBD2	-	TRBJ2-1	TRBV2	TGTGCCAGCAGCCAGACTAGCGGGAGGGCCTCAAATGAGCAGTTCTTC	CASSQTSGRASNEQFF
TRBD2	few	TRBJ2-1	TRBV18	TGTGCCAGCTCACCAGCACTAGCGGGACGATACAATGAGCAGTTCTTC	CASSPALAGRYNEQFF
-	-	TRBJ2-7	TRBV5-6	TGTGCCAGCAGCTTGACGGGTGAGCAGTACTTC	CASSLTGEQYF
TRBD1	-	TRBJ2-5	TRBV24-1	TGTGCCACCAGTGATTCTTGGACAGGAGACGTCCTAGAGACCCAGTACTTC	CATSDSWTGDVLETQYF
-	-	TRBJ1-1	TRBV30	TGTGCCCGACAGGAATTGAACACTGAAGCTTTCTTT	CARQELNTEAFF
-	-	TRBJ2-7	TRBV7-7	TGTGCTAGCAGCTTAGGGAGAACCTACGAGCAGTACTTC	CASSLGRTYEQYF
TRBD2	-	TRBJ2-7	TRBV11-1	TGTGCCAGCAGCTTAGCGGGAGGGTACGGCGAGCAGTACTTC	CASSLAGGYGEQYF
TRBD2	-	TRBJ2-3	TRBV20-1	TGCAGTGCACTGAAACTAGCGGGAGGAGTCGATACGCAGTATTTT	CSALKLAGGVDTQYF
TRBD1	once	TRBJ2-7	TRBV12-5	TGTGCCAGCAGTTCCGCGAGGGACAGAACCTACGAGCAGTACTTC	CASSSARDRTYEQYF
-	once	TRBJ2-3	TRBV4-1	TGCGCCAGCAGCCAAGCAAGCCAGCGGGGCACAGATACGCAGTATTTT	CASSQASQRGTDTQYF
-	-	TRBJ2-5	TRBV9	TGTGCCAGCAGCGTACAAGGAGGAGGAGAGACCCAGTACTTC	CASSVQGGGETQYF
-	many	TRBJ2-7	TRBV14	TGTGCCAGCAGCCAGGGCCCAGGGTTGTACGAGCAGTACTTC	CASSQGPGLYEQYF
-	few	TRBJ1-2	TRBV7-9	TGTGCCAGCAGCCCCCCGGCCCTGCTTAAGTATGGCTACACCTTC	CASSPPALLKYGYTF
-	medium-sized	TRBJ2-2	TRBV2	TGTGCCAGCAGTTACAGGGTTCCGGCGAACACCGGGGAGCTGTTTTTT	CASSYRVPANTGELFF
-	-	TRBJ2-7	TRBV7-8	TGTGCCAGCATGAATCTGGGCACTCCCTACGAGCAGTACTTC	CASMNLGTPYEQYF
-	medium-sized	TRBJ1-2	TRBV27	TGTGCCAGCAGTGACCTTGACAACTCCGGCTACACCTTC	CASSDLDNSGYTF
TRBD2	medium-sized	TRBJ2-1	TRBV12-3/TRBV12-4	TGTGCCAGCAGTCCCCGGAGCGGGAGGCCTGACAATGAGCAGTTCTTC	CASSPRSGRPDNEQFF
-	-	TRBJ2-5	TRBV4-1	TGCGCCAGCAGCCAAGAAGGCAGGGCAGAGACCCAGTACTTC	CASSQEGRAETQYF
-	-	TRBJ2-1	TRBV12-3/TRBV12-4	TGTGGTTCGGGGTCTAGCTCCTACAATGAGCAGTTCTTC	CGSGSSSYNEQFF
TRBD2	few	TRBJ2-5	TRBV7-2	TGTGCCAGCAGCCCGGGACTAGCGGGACTTTCTATTGAGACCCAGTACTTC	CASSPGLAGLSIETQYF
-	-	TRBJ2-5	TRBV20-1	TGCAGTGCTACCCTAGTCGTCAGAGAAGAGACCCAGTACTTC	CSATLVVREETQYF
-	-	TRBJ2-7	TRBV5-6	TGTGCCAGCAGCTCTCTTCCCAGCGTCGACTACGAGCAGTACTTC	CASSSLPSVDYEQYF
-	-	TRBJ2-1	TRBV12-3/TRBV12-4	TGTGCCAGCAGTCCCCGGGCGGATGGGGATGAGCAGTTCTTC	CASSPRADGDEQFF
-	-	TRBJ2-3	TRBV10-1	TGCGCCAGCAGTGAGGGTGTATCCGCGGCAGATACGCAGTACTTT	CASSEGVSAADTQYF
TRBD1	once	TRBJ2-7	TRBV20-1	TGCAGTGCTAGGGGACAGTCCTACGAGCAGTACTTC	CSARGQSYEQYF
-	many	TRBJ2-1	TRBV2	TGTGCCAGCAGGACGACAGGTACCACCTACAATGAGCAGTTCTTC	CASRTTGTTYNEQFF
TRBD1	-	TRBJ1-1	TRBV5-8	TGTGCCAGCAGCAATTACGGACAGGCCGAGAACACTGAAGCTTTCTTT	CASSNYGQAENTEAFF
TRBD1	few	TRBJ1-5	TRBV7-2	TGTGCCAGCAGCTGGACAGGGCTGGATCAGCCCCAGCATTTT	CASSWTGLDQPQHF
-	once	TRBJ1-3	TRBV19	TGTGCCAGTATCCGGTCATCAGGGCCGGGGACTGGAAACACCATATATTTT	CASIRSSGPGTGNTIYF
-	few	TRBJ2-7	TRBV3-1	TGTGCCAGCAGCCAAGAAGTGCACCCAACCTACGAGCAGTACTTC	CASSQEVHPTYEQYF
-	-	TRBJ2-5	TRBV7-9	TGTGCCAGCAGCTATCGGTCCGAGGAGACCCAGTACTTC	CASSYRSEETQYF
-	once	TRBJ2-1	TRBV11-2	TGTGCCAGCAGCTCGGTTTTCTTTAATGAGCAGTTCTTC	CASSSVFFNEQFF
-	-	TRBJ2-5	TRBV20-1	TGCAGGCCGGCGGGTCAAGAGACCCAGTACTTC	CRPAGQETQYF
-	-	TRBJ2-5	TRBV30	TGTGCCGGGACTCAGGGGGGGGAGACCCAGTACTTC	CAGTQGGETQYF
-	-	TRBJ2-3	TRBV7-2	TGTGCCAGCAGCCCACGGACGGGAGATACGCAGTATTTT	CASSPRTGDTQYF
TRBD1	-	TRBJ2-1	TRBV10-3	TGTGCCACCAGTGGCCTGGCAGGGGGCAAGAATGAGCAGTTCTTC	CATSGLAGGKNEQFF
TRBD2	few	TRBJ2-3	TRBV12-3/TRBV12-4	TGTGCCAGCAGTCACGGGACTAGCGGAGCTAGCACAGATACGCAGTATTTT	CASSHGTSGASTDTQYF
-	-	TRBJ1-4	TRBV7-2	TGTGCCAGCAGCTTAGGCGGTGGGGCTAATGAAAAACTGTTTTTT	CASSLGGGANEKLFF
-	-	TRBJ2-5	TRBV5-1	TGCGCCAGCAGCCTCGCTGGATACTTCCAAGAGACCCAGTACTTC	CASSLAGYFQETQYF
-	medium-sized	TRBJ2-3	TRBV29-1	TGCAGCGTTGAGGCGGTGCCGAGTAGCGCAGATACGCAGTATTTT	CSVEAVPSSADTQYF
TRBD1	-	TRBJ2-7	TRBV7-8	TGTGCCAGCAGCCTACGAGGACAGGGCACAATTTACGAGCAGTACTTC	CASSLRGQGTIYEQYF
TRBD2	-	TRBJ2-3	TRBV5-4	TGTGCCACTCGTGGGGAGGGCCTTACAGATACGCAGTATTTT	CATRGEGLTDTQYF
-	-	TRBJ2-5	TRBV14	TGTGCCAGCAGCCAACCGGGACGGGAGACCCAGTACTTC	CASSQPGRETQYF
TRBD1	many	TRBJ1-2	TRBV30	TGTGCCACGACAGGGTTAAGAATTGGCTACACCTTC	CATTGLRIGYTF
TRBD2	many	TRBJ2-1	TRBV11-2	TGTGCCAGCAGCCCAGCGGGAGAGTACCTGGGTGAGCAGTTCTTC	CASSPAGEYLGEQFF
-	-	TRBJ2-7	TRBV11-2	TGTGCCAGCAGCTTAGGGGGCCAAACCTCCTACGAGCAGTACTTC	CASSLGGQTSYEQYF
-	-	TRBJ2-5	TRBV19	TGTGCCTGGAGTCGGGAGGAGACCCAGTACTTC	CAWSREETQYF
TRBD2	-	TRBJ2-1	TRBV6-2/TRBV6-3	TGTGCCAGCTCCCGGACTAGCGGGATCTCCTACAATGAGCAGTTCTTC	CASSRTSGISYNEQFF
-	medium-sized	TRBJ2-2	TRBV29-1	TGCAGCGTTGAGTGGACTACGAACACCGGGGAGCTGTTTTTT	CSVEWTTNTGELFF
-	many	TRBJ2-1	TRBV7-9	TGTGCCAGCAGCTTCTCGGACGAGCAGTTCTTC	CASSFSDEQFF